This T cell receptor beta chain was obtained from a study of neoadjuvant anti-PD-1 for oral cavity cancer. Whole-study context: Patients mostly received three to four biweekly nivolumab doses at 3 mg/kg before surgery. Patients without progression received a fourth nivolumab dose around day 43, then surgical resection on days 50-56. Study-wide points: TCR analyses covered only a few patients per response group.

The CDR3 has 15 residues. V lost 1 base to trimming and J lost 7 bases; unmatched junction nucleotides: 5. Germline values: CDR1 MGHDK, CDR2 SYGVNS. This clone turned up a few times. Its antigen is still unknown. The time point was: after neoadjuvant nivolumab, at surgical resection. Patients had HPV-negative, locally advanced oral cavity squamous cell carcinoma. Generated by immunoSEQ multiplex PCR, the TCRdb table keeps only in-frame clones and is missing some. The data hold some 15,000 clones, with roughly 41% observed a single time. The chain joins TRBV25-1 to TRBJ1-5; 9 positions agree with TRBD1. The sequence was collected from a person between 40 and 79 years old with oral cavity squamous cell carcinoma. Material: tumor tissue, obtained after nivolumab (anti-PD-1) treatment. This chain's CDR3 is CASSESGTGTQPQHF. The CDR3 bases are TGTGCCAGCAGTGAATCCGGGACAGGGACACAGCCCCAGCATTTT.